Following are 18 T cell receptor beta chains from one sample sequenced in a study of human T cells and chemical hapten exposure. Via MiXCR, TCRdb re-called the RACE reads, giving one row per CDR3 protein. The sample records 380,000 or so distinct CDR3 sequences, nearly 5% being singletons. As for time point: patch test 1, 2 weeks after DPC sensitization. Specified treatment: therapeutic diphenylcyclopropenone sensitization with weekly scalp DPC. Sequencing used whole blood, obtained in connection with sensitization to the hapten diphenylcyclopropenone (DPC). The receptors were gathered from a woman aged 45-65 years with alopecia areata. Some clones in this sample may be carry-over from other donors' samples.

This clonotype was recorded many times. V usage is TRBV7-3 and J usage is TRBJ1-4; D call uncertain. CDR3 length: 16 residues. Trimming left V 1 base short and J 1 base short, with 10 bases between. The germline CDR1 and CDR2 sequences are SGHTA and FQGTGA. In DNA form, the CDR3 reads TGTGCCAGCAGCTTAAATGGGCCGTTAACTAATGAAAAACTGTTTTTT. Amino acid sequence: CASSLNGPLTNEKLFF. The entire variable domain, with the rest obtained from reference TRBV7-3 and TRBJ1-4, is as follows: GAGVSQTPSNKVTEKGKYVELRCDPISGHTALYWYRQSLGQGPEFLIYFQGTGAADDSGLPNDRFFAVRPEGSVSTLKIQRTERGDSAVYLCASSLNGPLTNEKLFFGSGTQLSVL.

This clonotype has at least ten counts. The V and J genes are TRBV12-3 or TRBV12-4 and TRBJ1-3; TRBD1 might be the D (6 bases). Trimming pared 6 bases from V and 3 bases from J, leaving 15 bases between. There are 15 residues in the CDR3. The CDR3 spells CASRRQGGIGNTIYF. CDR3 nucleotide sequence: TGTGCCAGCAGACGCCAAGGGGGTATTGGAAACACCATATATTTT.

This clonotype was seen only a few times. The chain employs TRBV30 and TRBJ2-7; D is possibly TRBD1 (7 bases). There are 13 residues in the CDR3. Germline CDR1 GTSNPN, CDR2 SVGIG (reference sequence). Between the trimmed V and J ends, which lost 4 bases and 3 bases, there was a span of 13 bases. The CDR3 DNA sequence: TGTGCCTGGAACCAGGGGGACTTCTACGAGCAGTACTTC. Translated: CAWNQGDFYEQYF.

The CDR3 loop is CATSDSGTGDEKLFF. The CDR3 DNA is TGTGCCACCAGTGATTCCGGGACAGGGGATGAAAAACTGTTTTTT. The chain combines TRBV24-1 with TRBJ1-4; TRBD1 agrees at 10 bases. The germline CDR1 and CDR2 sequences are KGHDR and SFDVKD. The CDR3 totals 15 residues. Trimming took 2 bases from V and 6 from J; bases not matched to a gene: 2.

This clonotype was found many times. An end of the junction does not agree with germline; a read error may underlie this. The chain is built from TRBV5-1 and TRBJ1-4, with D uncertain. This CDR3 is 14 amino acids long. Germline CDR1 reads SGHRS; CDR2 reads YFSETQ. CDR3 bases: TGCGCCAGCAGCTTGGAGGCGTCTAGCCCGCCTTGGGTTTTT. Its protein product is CASSLEASSPPWVF.

This clonotype has at least ten counts. J is TRBJ1-6 and V is TRBV6-5, with D hard to call. Germline values: CDR1 MNHEY, CDR2 SVGAGI. There are 14 residues in the CDR3. Between the trimmed V and J ends, which lost 2 bases and 10 bases, there was a span of 12 bases. The CDR3 DNA sequence: TGTGCCAGCAGTTACGGTGTGCTAGGATCACCCCTCCACTTT. Encoded protein: CASSYGVLGSPLHF.

This clonotype appeared a few times. V gene TRBV2 combines with J gene TRBJ2-5; possibly TRBD1 or TRBD2 for D (5 bases each). Per the germline V gene, CDR1 is SNHLY and CDR2 is FYNNEI. This CDR3 is built from 11 residues. Trimming cost V 8 bases and J 5 bases, with 9 bases left between them. The CDR3 is CASGGTETQYF. Here the CDR3 DNA reads TGTGCCAGCGGGGGTACGGAGACCCAGTACTTC.

This clonotype occurred a few times. This chain joins TRBV7-9 and TRBJ1-4; the D is unclear. Per germline, CDR1 SEHNR and CDR2 FQNEAQ (reference sequence). V lost 1 base to trimming and J lost 10 bases, with 13 bases between them. The CDR3 has 14 residues. CDR3 DNA: TGTGCCAGCAGCTTAGAGACCCGAGTGGTAAAACTGTTTTTT. It is translated as CASSLETRVVKLFF.

The chain recombines TRBV28 with TRBJ2-7; tentative D call: TRBD1 (5 bases). Germline V lookup: CDR1 MDHEN, CDR2 SYDVKM. Trimming left V 3 bases short and J 6 bases short, with 6 bases between. There are 11 residues in the CDR3. In DNA form, the CDR3 reads TGTGCCAGCAGTTTGCAGGGCGAGCAGTACTTC. This encodes CASSLQGEQYF.

Concerning this clonotype itself: Because the CDR3 is missing its conserved closing phenylalanine or tryptophan, this is likely a read error. CDR3 DNA: TGTGCCAGCAGTACCCTAGCGGGAGGGTTCTACGAGCAGTACTAC. Encoded protein: CASSTLAGGFYEQYY. The chain links TRBV12-3 or TRBV12-4 to TRBJ2-7; 12 bases are shared with TRBD2. J gave up 3 bases and V 5 bases, and 5 bases lay outside the gene matches. This CDR3 spans 15 amino acids.

Ten or more counts support this clonotype. This chain uses TRBV7-9 with TRBJ2-2; no clear D gene. Germline values: CDR1 SEHNR, CDR2 FQNEAQ (reference sequence). Trimming took 2 bases from V and 3 from J, leaving 7 bases between them. This CDR3 comprises 14 residues. The CDR3 spells CASSLFLDTGELFF. The CDR3 DNA reads as TGTGCCAGCAGCTTATTCTTGGACACCGGGGAGCTGTTTTTT.

The sample holds many counts of this clonotype. V is TRBV29-1 and J is TRBJ2-3, with D hard to call. The CDR3 totals 15 residues. V was cut by 4 bases and J by 2 bases, with 16 bases left in between. Germline assignment: CDR1 SQVTM and CDR2 ANQGSEA. CDR3 in DNA: TGCAGCGTTGTTAGAACGTTCAGCTCCACAGATACGCAGTATTTT. Its protein is CSVVRTFSSTDTQYF.

This rearrangement joins TRBV12-3 or TRBV12-4 to TRBJ2-3, with unresolved D. The CDR3 sequence is 13 residues long. The V and J ends lost 7 bases and 3 bases respectively, with 11 bases between them. The CDR3 sequence: CASTQFQTDTQYF. Written as DNA, the CDR3 is TGTGCCAGCACCCAATTTCAAACAGATACGCAGTATTTT.

The CDR3 sequence: CASSSIAGETVETQYF. As DNA, the CDR3 is TGTGCCAGCAGCTCAATAGCGGGAGAGACGGTAGAGACCCAGTACTTC. The V and J genes are TRBV13 and TRBJ2-5; TRBD2 aligns across 9 bases. The CDR3 covers 16 residues. The trim removed 4 bases at V and 4 bases at J, leaving 10 bases unmatched. Germline V CDR1 and CDR2: PRHDT, FYEKMQ (reference sequence).

This clonotype was counted only a few times. The rearrangement links TRBV10-3 to TRBJ2-7, with a tentative D call TRBD2 (6 bases). This CDR3 has 15 amino acids. The germline gives CDR1 ENHRY, CDR2 SYGVKD. V was clipped by 1 base and J by 0 bases, with 10 bases between them. The CDR3 sequence: CAISELRLVSYEQYF. As DNA, the CDR3 is TGTGCCATCAGTGAGTTAAGACTAGTCTCCTACGAGCAGTACTTC.

This clonotype has a count of ten or more. V and J are TRBV13 and TRBJ2-3; 9 bases map to TRBD2. The V gene's germline CDR1 is PRHDT and CDR2 FYEKMQ (reference sequence). The CDR3 sequence is 16 residues long. The V segment lost 5 bases and the J segment 4 bases; nucleotides outside the gene matches: 10. CDR3 amino acids: CASSPQTSGGPDTQYF. The CDR3 nucleotides are TGTGCCAGCAGCCCCCAGACCAGCGGGGGGCCAGATACGCAGTATTTT.

This sequence joins TRBV9 and TRBJ1-4; maybe TRBD1 (6 bases). V was clipped by 0 bases and J by 5 bases, with 8 bases between them. The CDR3 contains 14 residues. Germline lookup yields CDR1 SGDLS and CDR2 YYNGEE. The chain's CDR3 is CASSVGGLNEKLFF. In DNA form, the CDR3 reads TGTGCCAGCAGCGTAGGGGGGCTCAATGAAAAACTGTTTTTT.

This clonotype was counted at least ten times. Here the CDR3 DNA reads TGTGCCAGCAGTTACTCGCGGACTCAGGGATCACCCCTCCACTTT. It encodes CASSYSRTQGSPLHF. The rearrangement joins TRBV6-5 to TRBJ1-6, with D possibly being TRBD1 (5 bases). This CDR3 is built from 15 residues. Between the trimmed V and J ends, which lost 0 bases and 10 bases, there was a span of 13 bases. Germline values: CDR1 MNHEY, CDR2 SVGAGI.